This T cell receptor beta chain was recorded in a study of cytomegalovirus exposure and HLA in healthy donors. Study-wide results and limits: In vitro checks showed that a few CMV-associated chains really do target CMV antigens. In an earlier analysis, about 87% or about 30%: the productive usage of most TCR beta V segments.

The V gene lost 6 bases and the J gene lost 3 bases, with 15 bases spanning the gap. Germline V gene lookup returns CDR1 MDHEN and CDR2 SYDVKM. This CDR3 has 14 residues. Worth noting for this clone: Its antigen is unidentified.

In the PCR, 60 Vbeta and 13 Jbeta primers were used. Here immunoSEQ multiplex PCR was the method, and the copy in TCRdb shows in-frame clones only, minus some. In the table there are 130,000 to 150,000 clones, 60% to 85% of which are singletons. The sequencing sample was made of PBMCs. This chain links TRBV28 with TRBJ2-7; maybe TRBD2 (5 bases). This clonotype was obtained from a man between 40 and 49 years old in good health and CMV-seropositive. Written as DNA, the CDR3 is TGTGCCAGCAGAGGTGTGGTAGCGCGCTACGAGCAGTACTTC. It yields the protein CASRGVVARYEQYF.